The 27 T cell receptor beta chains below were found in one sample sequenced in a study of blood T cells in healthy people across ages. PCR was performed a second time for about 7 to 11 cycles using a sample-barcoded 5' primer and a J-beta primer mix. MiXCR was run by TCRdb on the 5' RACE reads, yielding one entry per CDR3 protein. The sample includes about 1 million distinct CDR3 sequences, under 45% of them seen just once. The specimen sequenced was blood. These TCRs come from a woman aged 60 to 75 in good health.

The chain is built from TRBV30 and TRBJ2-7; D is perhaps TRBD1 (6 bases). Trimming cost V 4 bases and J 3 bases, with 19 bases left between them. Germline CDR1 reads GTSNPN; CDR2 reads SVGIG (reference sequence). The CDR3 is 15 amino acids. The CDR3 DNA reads TGTGCCTGGAAGGATTCGGACAGTCGCCTCTACGAGCAGTACTTC. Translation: CAWKDSDSRLYEQYF.

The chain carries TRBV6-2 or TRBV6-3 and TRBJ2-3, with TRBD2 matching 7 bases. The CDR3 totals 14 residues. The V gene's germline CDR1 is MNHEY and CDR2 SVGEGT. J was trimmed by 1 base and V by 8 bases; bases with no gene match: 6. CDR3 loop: CASGTNGRTDTQYF. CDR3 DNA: TGTGCCAGCGGGACTAACGGCCGCACAGATACGCAGTATTTT.

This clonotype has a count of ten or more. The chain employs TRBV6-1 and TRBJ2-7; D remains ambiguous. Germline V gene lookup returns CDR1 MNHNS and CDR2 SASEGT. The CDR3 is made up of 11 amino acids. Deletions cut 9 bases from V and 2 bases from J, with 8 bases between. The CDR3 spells CASGSTYEQYF. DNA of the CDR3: TGTGCCAGTGGGTCGACCTACGAGCAGTACTTC.

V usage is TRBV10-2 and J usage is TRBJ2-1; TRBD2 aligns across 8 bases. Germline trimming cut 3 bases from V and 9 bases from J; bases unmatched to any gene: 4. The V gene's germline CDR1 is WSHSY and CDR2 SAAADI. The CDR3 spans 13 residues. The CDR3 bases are TGCGCCAGCAGTGAAAATAGCGGGACTGAGCAGTTCTTC. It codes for CASSENSGTEQFF.

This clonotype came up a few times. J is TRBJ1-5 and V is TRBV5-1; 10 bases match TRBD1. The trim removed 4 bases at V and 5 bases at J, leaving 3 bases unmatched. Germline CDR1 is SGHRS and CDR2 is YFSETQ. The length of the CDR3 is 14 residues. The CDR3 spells CASSLTGGDQPQHF. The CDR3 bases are TGCGCCAGCAGCCTGACAGGGGGCGATCAGCCCCAGCATTTT.

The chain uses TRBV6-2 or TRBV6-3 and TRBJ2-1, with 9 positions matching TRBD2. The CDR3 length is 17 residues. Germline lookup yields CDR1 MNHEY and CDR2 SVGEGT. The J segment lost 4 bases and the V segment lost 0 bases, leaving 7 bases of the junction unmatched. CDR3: CASSYSPSGGIYNEQFF. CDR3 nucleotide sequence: TGTGCCAGCAGTTACTCGCCCAGCGGGGGGATATACAATGAGCAGTTCTTC.

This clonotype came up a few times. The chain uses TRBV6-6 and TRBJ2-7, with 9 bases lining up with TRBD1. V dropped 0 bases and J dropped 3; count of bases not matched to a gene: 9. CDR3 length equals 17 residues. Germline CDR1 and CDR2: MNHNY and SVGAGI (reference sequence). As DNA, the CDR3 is TGTGCCAGCAGTTACTCTATGGGGACAGGGCAGGTCTACGAGCAGTACTTC. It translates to CASSYSMGTGQVYEQYF.

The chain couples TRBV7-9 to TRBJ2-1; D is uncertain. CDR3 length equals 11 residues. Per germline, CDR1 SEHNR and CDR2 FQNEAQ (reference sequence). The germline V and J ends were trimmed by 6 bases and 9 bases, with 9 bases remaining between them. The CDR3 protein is CASRVLGEQFF. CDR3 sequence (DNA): TGTGCCAGCAGGGTATTGGGTGAGCAGTTCTTC.

This chain's CDR3 is CASSLTVSVAEAFF. Written as DNA, the CDR3 is TGCGCCAGCAGCTTGACAGTTTCAGTAGCTGAAGCTTTCTTT. The V call is TRBV5-1, the J call TRBJ1-1; no definite D call. V was shortened by 1 base and J by 6 bases, with 13 bases between the two germline ends. The CDR3 is 14 residues long. CDR1 is SGHRS and CDR2 is YFSETQ in the germline V gene.

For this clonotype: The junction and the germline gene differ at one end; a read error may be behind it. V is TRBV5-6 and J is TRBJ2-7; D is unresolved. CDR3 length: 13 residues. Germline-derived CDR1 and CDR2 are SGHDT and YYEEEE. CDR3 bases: TGTGCCAGCAGCGAACAGAGCTCCTACGAGCACTACTTC. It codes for CASSEQSSYEHYF.

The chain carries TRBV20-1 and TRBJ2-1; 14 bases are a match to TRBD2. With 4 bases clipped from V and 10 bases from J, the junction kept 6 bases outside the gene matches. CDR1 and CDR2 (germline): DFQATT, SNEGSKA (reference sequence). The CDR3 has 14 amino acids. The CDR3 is CSAKGLAGVEEQFF. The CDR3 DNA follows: TGCAGTGCTAAGGGACTAGCGGGAGTAGAGGAGCAGTTCTTC.

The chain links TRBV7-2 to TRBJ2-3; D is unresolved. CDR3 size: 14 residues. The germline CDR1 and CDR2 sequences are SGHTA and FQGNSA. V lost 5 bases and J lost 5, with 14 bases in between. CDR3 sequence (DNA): TGTGCCAGCAGCGGACGAGCGTTGGGAGATACGCAGTATTTT. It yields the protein CASSGRALGDTQYF. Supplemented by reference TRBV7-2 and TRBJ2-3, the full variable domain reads GAGVSQSPSNKVTEKGKDVELRCDPISGHTALYWYRQSLGQGLEFLIYFQGNSAPDKSGLPSDRFSAERTGGSVSTLTIQRTQQEDSAVYLCASSGRALGDTQYFGPGTRLTVL.

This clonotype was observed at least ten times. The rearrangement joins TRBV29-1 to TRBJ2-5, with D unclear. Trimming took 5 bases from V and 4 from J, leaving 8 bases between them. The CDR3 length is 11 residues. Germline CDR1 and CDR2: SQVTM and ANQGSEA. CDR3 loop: CSVSRLETQYF. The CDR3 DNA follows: TGCAGCGTTTCCCGTTTAGAGACCCAGTACTTC. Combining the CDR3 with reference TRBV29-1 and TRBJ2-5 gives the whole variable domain SAVISQKPSRDICQRGTSLTIQCQVDSQVTMMFWYRQQPGQSLTLIATANQGSEATYESGFVIDKFPISRPNLTFSTLTVSNMSPEDSSIYLCSVSRLETQYFGPGTRLLVL.

CDR3 DNA: TGTGCCAGCAGCCAAGATAGACCGAGCTCCTATAATTCACCCCTCCACTTT. Translation: CASSQDRPSSYNSPLHF. The chain joins TRBV14 to TRBJ1-6; D is ambiguous. The CDR3 covers 17 residues. Germline V gene data show CDR1 as SGHDN and CDR2 as FVKESK. V lost 0 bases, J lost 0 bases, and 9 bases lay in between.

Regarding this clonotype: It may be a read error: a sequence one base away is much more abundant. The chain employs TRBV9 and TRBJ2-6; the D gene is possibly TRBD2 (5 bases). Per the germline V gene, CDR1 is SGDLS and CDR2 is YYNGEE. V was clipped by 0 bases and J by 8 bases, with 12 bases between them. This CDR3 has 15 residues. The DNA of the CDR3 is TGTGCCAGCAGCGTAGGAGGGTTGGGGACCAACGTCCTGACTTTC. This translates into CASSVGGLGTNVLTF. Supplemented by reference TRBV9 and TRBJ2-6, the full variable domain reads DSGVTQTPKHLITATGQRVTLRCSPRSGDLSVYWYQQSLDQGLQFLIQYYNGEERAKGNILERFSAQQFPDLHSELNLSSLELGDSALYFCASSVGGLGTNVLTFGAGSRLTVL.

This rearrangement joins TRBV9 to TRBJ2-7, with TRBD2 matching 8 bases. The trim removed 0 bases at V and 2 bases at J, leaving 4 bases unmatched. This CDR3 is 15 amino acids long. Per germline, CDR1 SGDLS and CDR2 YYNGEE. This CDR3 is CASSVAAGDAYEQYF. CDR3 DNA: TGTGCCAGCAGCGTAGCAGCGGGAGACGCCTACGAGCAGTACTTC.

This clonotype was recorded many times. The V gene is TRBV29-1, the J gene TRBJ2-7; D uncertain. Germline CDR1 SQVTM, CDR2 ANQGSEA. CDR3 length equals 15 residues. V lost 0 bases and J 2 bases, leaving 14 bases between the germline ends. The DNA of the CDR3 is TGCAGCGTTGAAGATCAAACTTCTAATCCCTACGAGCAGTACTTC. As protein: CSVEDQTSNPYEQYF.

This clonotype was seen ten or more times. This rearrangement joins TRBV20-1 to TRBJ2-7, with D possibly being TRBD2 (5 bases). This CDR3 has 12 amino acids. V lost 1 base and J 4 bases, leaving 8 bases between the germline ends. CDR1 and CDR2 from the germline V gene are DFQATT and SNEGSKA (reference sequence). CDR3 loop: CSARGGPYEQYF. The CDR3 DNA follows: TGCAGTGCTAGAGGAGGGCCGTACGAGCAGTACTTC.

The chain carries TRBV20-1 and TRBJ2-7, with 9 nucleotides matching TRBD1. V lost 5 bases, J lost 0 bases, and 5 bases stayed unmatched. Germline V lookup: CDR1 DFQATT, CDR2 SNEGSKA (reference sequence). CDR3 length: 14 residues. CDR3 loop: CSAATGGSSYEQYF. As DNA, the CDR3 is TGCAGTGCTGCGACAGGGGGGTCCTCCTACGAGCAGTACTTC.

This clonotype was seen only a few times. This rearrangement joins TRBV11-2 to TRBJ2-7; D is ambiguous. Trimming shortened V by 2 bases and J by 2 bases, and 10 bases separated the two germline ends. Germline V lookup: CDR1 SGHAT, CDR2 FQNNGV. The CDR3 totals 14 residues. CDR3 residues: CASSLTLGTYEQYF. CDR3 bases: TGTGCCAGCAGCTTAACGCTAGGAACCTACGAGCAGTACTTC.

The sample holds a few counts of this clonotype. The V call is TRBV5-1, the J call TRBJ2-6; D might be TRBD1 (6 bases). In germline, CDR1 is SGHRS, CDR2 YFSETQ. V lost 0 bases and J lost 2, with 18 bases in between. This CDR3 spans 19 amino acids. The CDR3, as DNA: TGCGCCAGCAGCTTGGGTACAGGGATGATTTCTGCTGGGGCCAACGTCCTGACTTTC. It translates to CASSLGTGMISAGANVLTF.

CDR3 in amino acids: CASSHLDREYNEQFF. The CDR3 nucleotides read TGCGCCAGCAGCCATTTGGACAGGGAATACAATGAGCAGTTCTTC. This chain links TRBV4-1 with TRBJ2-1; 8 bases agree with TRBD1. The length of the CDR3 is 15 residues. V gave up 3 bases and J gave up 4 bases; unmatched junction bases: 5. Per germline, CDR1 MGHRA and CDR2 YSYEKL.

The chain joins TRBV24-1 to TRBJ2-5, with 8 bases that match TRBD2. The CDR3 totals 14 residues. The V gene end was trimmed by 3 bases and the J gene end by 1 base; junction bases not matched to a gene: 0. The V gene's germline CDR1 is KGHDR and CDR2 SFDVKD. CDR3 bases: TGTGCCACCAGTGATGCGGGGGGCCAAGAGACCCAGTACTTC. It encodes CATSDAGGQETQYF.

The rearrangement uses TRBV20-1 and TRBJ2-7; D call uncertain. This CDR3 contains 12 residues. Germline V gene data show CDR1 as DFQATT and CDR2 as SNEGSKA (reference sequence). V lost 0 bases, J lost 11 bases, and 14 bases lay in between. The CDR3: CSARDLGRWEYF. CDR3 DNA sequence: TGCAGTGCTAGAGATCTGGGTCGGTGGGAGTACTTC.

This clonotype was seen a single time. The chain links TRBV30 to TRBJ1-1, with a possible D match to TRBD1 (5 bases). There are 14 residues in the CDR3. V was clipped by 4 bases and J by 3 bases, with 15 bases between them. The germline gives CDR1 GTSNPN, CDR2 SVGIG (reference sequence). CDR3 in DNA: TGTGCCTGGACCGACTCAGACAGACACACTGAAGCTTTCTTT. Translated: CAWTDSDRHTEAFF.

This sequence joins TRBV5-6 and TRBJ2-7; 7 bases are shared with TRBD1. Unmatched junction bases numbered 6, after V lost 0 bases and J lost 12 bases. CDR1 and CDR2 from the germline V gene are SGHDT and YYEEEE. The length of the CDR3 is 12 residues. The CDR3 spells CASSLERGHLYF. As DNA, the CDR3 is TGTGCCAGCAGCTTGGAAAGGGGGCATCTGTACTTC.

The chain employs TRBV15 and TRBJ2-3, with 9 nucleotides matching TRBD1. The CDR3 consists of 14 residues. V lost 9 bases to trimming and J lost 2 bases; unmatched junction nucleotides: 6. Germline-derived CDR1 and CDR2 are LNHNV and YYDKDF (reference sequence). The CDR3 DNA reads TGTGCCACTAACCACAGGGGGCCCACAGATACGCAGTATTTT. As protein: CATNHRGPTDTQYF.